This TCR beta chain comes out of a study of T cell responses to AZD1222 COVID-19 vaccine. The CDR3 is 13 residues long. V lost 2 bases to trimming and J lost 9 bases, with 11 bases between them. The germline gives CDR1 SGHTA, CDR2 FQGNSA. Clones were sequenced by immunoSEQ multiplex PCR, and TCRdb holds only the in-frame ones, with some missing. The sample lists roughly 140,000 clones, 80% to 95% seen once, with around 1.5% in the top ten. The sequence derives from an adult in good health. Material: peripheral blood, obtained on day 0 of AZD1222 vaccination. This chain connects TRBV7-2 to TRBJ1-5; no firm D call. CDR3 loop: CASSLRATGPQHF. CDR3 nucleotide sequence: TGTGCCAGCAGCTTACGGGCGACTGGGCCCCAGCATTTT.